One and the same sample provided the 7 T cell receptor beta chains below, sequenced in a study of T cell repertoires in cytomegalovirus infection. MiXCR, applied by TCRdb to the reads, yields one record per CDR3 protein. The table has around 350,000 distinct CDR3 sequences, 18% seen once. Source material: PBMCs. The receptors originated from a human donor in good health (CMV status not recorded). Some clones in this sample may be carry-over from other donors' samples.

This clonotype has only one observation. The CDR3 sequence: CASSPLGTSGGTDTQYF. CDR3 DNA: TGTGCCAGCAGTCCCCTTGGGACTAGCGGGGGCACAGATACGCAGTATTTT. The chain links TRBV6-4 to TRBJ2-3; 13 nucleotides agree with TRBD2. Trimming took 5 bases from V and 1 from J; bases not matched to a gene: 6. The CDR3 contains 17 residues. Per the germline V gene, CDR1 is MRHNA and CDR2 is SNTAGT.

This clonotype was seen only a few times. The chain links TRBV14 to TRBJ2-3; D gene ambiguous. V lost 0 bases and J 4 bases, leaving 11 bases between the germline ends. Germline values: CDR1 SGHDN, CDR2 FVKESK. The length of the CDR3 is 15 residues. DNA for the CDR3: TGTGCCAGCAGCCAAGATCTTCAGTGGCCAGATACGCAGTATTTT. It specifies CASSQDLQWPDTQYF.

In the case of this clonotype: A much larger clonotype is one base distant, so this may be a read error. This chain joins TRBV7-2 and TRBJ2-5; D call uncertain. This CDR3 is built from 15 residues. The ends were cut back, 0 bases at V and 5 bases at J, with 13 bases in the middle. The germline V gene has CDR1 SGHTA and CDR2 FQGNSA. The CDR3 DNA follows: TGTGCCAGCAGCTTAGCGGCGTGGAGAGAGGAGACCCAGTACTTC. Translating it yields CASSLAAWREETQYF.

This clonotype has a count of ten or more. The genes are TRBV11-2 and TRBJ2-7, with 7 nucleotides matching TRBD2. Germline CDR1 is SGHAT and CDR2 is FQNNGV. The length of the CDR3 is 16 residues. V dropped 1 base and J dropped 2; count of bases not matched to a gene: 8. DNA of the CDR3: TGTGCCAGCAGCTTAGTTCGGCTAGCGGAGACCTACGAGCAGTACTTC. Encoded protein: CASSLVRLAETYEQYF. Combining the CDR3 with reference TRBV11-2 and TRBJ2-7 gives the whole variable domain EAGVAQSPRYKIIEKRQSVAFWCNPISGHATLYWYQQILGQGPKLLIQFQNNGVVDDSQLPKDRFSAERLKGVDSTLKIQPAKLEDSAVYLCASSLVRLAETYEQYFGPGTRLTVT.

This chain uses TRBV12-5 with TRBJ2-2, with TRBD2 matching over 9 bases. V lost 6 bases and J lost 5; bases outside the gene matches: 13. The CDR3 consists of 17 residues. Germline V gives CDR1 LGHNT, CDR2 FRNRAP. DNA of the CDR3: TGTGCTAGTGGACCTAAATCAGGACTAGCGAGAACCGGGGAGCTGTTTTTT. It yields the protein CASGPKSGLARTGELFF.

This clonotype was found many times. The V call is TRBV6-2 or TRBV6-3, the J call TRBJ2-3; D is uncertain. V was pared by 6 bases and J by 7 bases, with 8 bases between. Germline CDR1 MNHEY, CDR2 SVGEGT. The CDR3 spans 11 residues. The CDR3 reads CASSFLYTQYF. In nucleotides, the CDR3 is TGTGCCAGCAGCTTCCTCTATACGCAGTATTTT.

The V call is TRBV7-6, the J call TRBJ2-1, with TRBD2 matching over 7 bases. CDR1 SGHVS and CDR2 FNYEAQ come from the germline V gene. Trimming cost V 5 bases and J 4 bases; bases outside gene matches: 8. The CDR3 spans 15 residues. For the CDR3, the DNA is TGTGCCAGCAGCCCGCATGGGACTACGTACAATGAGCAGTTCTTC. This codes for CASSPHGTTYNEQFF.